This record concerns one T cell receptor (beta chain) sequence. Authors' methods: Reference gene primer amplification gave nucleated cell count estimates. The method was immunoSEQ multiplex PCR; TCRdb's version includes in-frame clones alone and lacks a portion of them. V and J calls and clone size are as listed in that table; D and trimming were resolved from the DNA. The sample carries roughly 37,000 clones, about three quarters recorded once. This specimen belongs to a study of blood T cell repertoires in COVID-19. Study-wide background: Researchers got acute and convalescent COVID-19 samples from the United States, Italy and Spain. Sources were T cells, B-cell-depleted T cells, or PBMCs; the material itself was cDNA or gDNA.

Germline assignment: CDR1 SGHTA and CDR2 FQGNSA. The CDR3 contains 15 residues. Trimming cost V 0 bases and J 0 bases; bases outside gene matches: 2. Source material: peripheral blood. The V and J genes are TRBV7-2 and TRBJ2-7; 7 bases map to TRBD2. The sequence came from a man in his sixties with acute or convalescent COVID-19. CDR3 nucleotides: TGTGCCAGCAGCTTAGCGGGAGGGAGCTCCTACGAGCAGTACTTC. It codes for CASSLAGGSSYEQYF.